Listed below are T cell receptor beta chains from one sample, sequenced in a study of graft-versus-host responses after intestinal transplantation. Antigens of these TCRs are unknown. Profiling relied on immunoSEQ multiplex PCR, and the TCRdb table lists in-frame clones only, not all of them. The data show under 150,000 clones, about nine tenths seen once. Sequenced here: unstimulated CD4+ T cells sorted from spleen or lymph node cells, sampled before intestinal transplant. Source of these receptors: a human donor who received an intestinal transplant. CDR3s include the opening cysteine and the closing phenylalanine or tryptophan. Each record gives: J gene, D gene, V gene, clone size, CDR3 DNA, CDR3 protein. D genes are given only for firm matches. Some rows mark clone size as missing; the rest say once, few, many or name a class of expanded clone.

>TRBJ1-1|TRBD1|TRBV10-3|NA
TGTGCCATCAGGCAGGGGGCGGCTGAAGCTTTCTTT
CAIRQGAAEAFF
>TRBJ2-3|NA|TRBV10-3|NA
TGTGCCATCGCGGGGACCCTAAGCACAGATACGCAGTATTTT
CAIAGTLSTDTQYF
>TRBJ1-1|TRBD1|TRBV6-5|NA
TGTGCCAGCACCTACCTCACCACAGGGGGCACTGAAGCTTTCTTT
CASTYLTTGGTEAFF
>TRBJ2-7|TRBD2|TRBV4-3|few
TGCGCCAGCAGCCAAGGGACTAGCTACGAGCAGTACTTC
CASSQGTSYEQYF
>TRBJ2-7|NA|TRBV5-6|NA
TGTGCCAGCAGCTTGCTCGGGGCCGGGGGCTCCTACGAGCAGTACTTC
CASSLLGAGGSYEQYF
>TRBJ1-2|NA|TRBV10-2|NA
TGCGCCAGCAGTGGGGCAGGGATCTATGGCTACACCTTC
CASSGAGIYGYTF
>TRBJ1-5|NA|TRBV30|NA
TGTGCCTGGAGTGGCCCGGGGGGAGGAGGCAATCAGCCCCAGCATTTT
CAWSGPGGGGNQPQHF
>TRBJ2-5|NA|TRBV5-1|NA
TGCGCCAGCAGTCCTGGACTGATACAAGAGACCCAGTACTTC
CASSPGLIQETQYF
>TRBJ2-1|NA|TRBV16|NA
TGTGCCAGCAGCTACGGGACATCCTACAATGAGCAGTTCTTC
CASSYGTSYNEQFF
>TRBJ2-2|NA|TRBV9|NA
TGTGCCAGCAGCGAGGGACTCTTGAACACCGGGGAGCTGTTTTTT
CASSEGLLNTGELFF
>TRBJ2-1|NA|TRBV11-2|NA
TGTGCCAGCAGCTTAGACGTCTCCTACAATGAGCAGTTCTTC
CASSLDVSYNEQFF
>TRBJ1-3|NA|TRBV11-2|NA
TGTGCCAGCAGACCTTCTCAGGGGCCCGGAAACACCATATATTTT
CASRPSQGPGNTIYF
>TRBJ1-2|NA|TRBV6-1|NA
TGTGCCAGCAGCCCGGCGGGGGGAAGTGGCTACACCTTC
CASSPAGGSGYTF
>TRBJ2-7|TRBD1|TRBV18|NA
TGTGCCAGCTCGACATCCCCGGACAGGGCGGTTGAGCAGTACTTC
CASSTSPDRAVEQYF
>TRBJ2-7|NA|TRBV7-2|NA
TGTGCCAGCAGCTTAGCCCGCTCCTACGAGCAGTACTTC
CASSLARSYEQYF
>TRBJ2-3|NA|TRBV11-2|NA
TGTGCCAGCAGCCAGGGAAGAGATACGCAGTATTTT
CASSQGRDTQYF
>TRBJ1-1|NA|TRBV20-1|NA
TGCAGTGCTAGAGATACCGGTGAAGCTTTCTTT
CSARDTGEAFF
>TRBJ2-2|TRBD2|TRBV18|NA
TGTGCCAGCTCACTGGGACTAGCGGGGCTCACCGGGGAGCTGTTTTTT
CASSLGLAGLTGELFF
>TRBJ1-1|NA|TRBV7-2|NA
TGTGCCAGCAGCCCCCGGAGGGTTTGGACCACTGAAGCTTTCTTT
CASSPRRVWTTEAFF
>TRBJ2-2|TRBD2|TRBV9|NA
TGTGCCAGCAGCGTAGGAGGCGGGGGAATCACCGGGGAGCTGTTTTTT
CASSVGGGGITGELFF
>TRBJ2-7|NA|TRBV6-6|NA
TGTGCCAGCAGTTACTCTGGTTCAGGGATTTTCTACGAGCAGTACTTC
CASSYSGSGIFYEQYF
>TRBJ1-5|NA|TRBV19|NA
TGTGCCAGTAGTATTCCGGGGGGGGGCCGGGATCAGCCCCAGCATTTT
CASSIPGGGRDQPQHF
>TRBJ1-2|NA|TRBV7-2|NA
TGTGCCAGCAGCTCCGGGACAACTAACTATGGCTACACCTTC
CASSSGTTNYGYTF
>TRBJ2-2|NA|TRBV30|NA
TGTGCCTGGAGTTTGAGGGGGGGCCTGTTCGGGGAGCTGTTTTTT
CAWSLRGGLFGELFF
>TRBJ2-1|TRBD2|TRBV5-4|NA
TGTGCCAGCAGCCTGTATTTAGCGGGAGGCCCTGATGAGCAGTTCTTC
CASSLYLAGGPDEQFF
>TRBJ2-7|TRBD2|TRBV30|few
TGTGCCTGGAACCGAGCGGGAGGCACCAACTCCTACGAGCAGTACTTC
CAWNRAGGTNSYEQYF
>TRBJ2-7|TRBD2|TRBV10-1|NA
TGCGCCAGCAGTAAACTAGCGGGGTACGAGCAGTACTTC
CASSKLAGYEQYF
>TRBJ2-3|TRBD2|TRBV6-5|NA
TGTGCCAGCAGTTACGATCGGGCGGGGGGCACAGATACGCAGTATTTT
CASSYDRAGGTDTQYF
>TRBJ1-1|NA|TRBV7-9|NA
TGTGCCAGCAGCACTCCGTCATGGACTGAAGCTTTCTTT
CASSTPSWTEAFF
>TRBJ2-1|NA|TRBV7-3|NA
TGTGCCAGCAGCCCCTCGGGACCCATACGGGGGAATGAGCAGTTCTTC
CASSPSGPIRGNEQFF
>TRBJ1-2|NA|TRBV4-2|NA
TGTGCCAGCAGCCAAGACCAAACCACAGGGAGAGTTTATGGCTACACCTTC
CASSQDQTTGRVYGYTF
>TRBJ2-5|TRBD1|TRBV4-2|NA
TGTGCCAGCAGCCAAGTCAACGGACAGGGTGAAGAGACCCAGTACTTC
CASSQVNGQGEETQYF
>TRBJ2-3|TRBD2|TRBV4-3|NA
TGCGCCAGCAGCCATGATGGACTAGCGGCTAGCACAGATACGCAGTATTTT
CASSHDGLAASTDTQYF